A selection of T cell receptor beta chains follows, all from one sample in a study of T-cell reconstitution after alpha-beta-depleted transplantation in children. TCRdb itself ran the PCR reads through MiXCR, one entry per CDR3 protein. This repertoire shows some 180,000 distinct CDR3 sequences, approximately 6.9% found once; its top ten account for approximately 5.7%. This sample comprised PBMCs, obtained before TCRalphabeta/CD19-depleted stem cell transplant. The receptor set was obtained from a boy aged 2 to 10 with acute lymphoblastic leukemia, due to receive a stem cell transplant. Each CDR3 is given without its conserved first and last residue.

J gene: TRBJ2-3
V gene: TRBV7-9
CDR3 protein: ASSVGTSGPTDTQY

J gene: TRBJ2-5
V gene: TRBV7-9
CDR3 protein: ASSFRAFTFKETQY

J gene: TRBJ1-5
V gene: TRBV2
CDR3 protein: AVKIGSGNQPQH

J gene: TRBJ2-3
V gene: TRBV7-9
CDR3 protein: ASSLVPADTQY

J gene: TRBJ2-2
V gene: TRBV5-1
CDR3 protein: ASSPGLGNTGELF

J gene: TRBJ2-5
V gene: TRBV5-1
CDR3 protein: ASSQTSAGPETQY

J gene: TRBJ2-2
V gene: TRBV6-5
CDR3 protein: ASSYSLAQGSRELF

J gene: TRBJ2-5
V gene: TRBV29-1
CDR3 protein: SVEGPGALQETQY

J gene: TRBJ2-3
V gene: TRBV27
CDR3 protein: ASSLLMVGGGTDTQY

J gene: TRBJ2-7
V gene: TRBV5-1
CDR3 protein: ASSLVPGGEQY

J gene: TRBJ2-1
V gene: TRBV29-1
CDR3 protein: SASGTGVGNEQF

J gene: TRBJ1-2
V gene: TRBV28
CDR3 protein: ASSLAATPYGYT

J gene: TRBJ1-4
V gene: TRBV7-8
CDR3 protein: ASRRPGGGPDEKLF

J gene: TRBJ2-1
V gene: TRBV28
CDR3 protein: ASISKAGGVYNEQF

J gene: TRBJ2-1
V gene: TRBV12-3/TRBV12-4
CDR3 protein: ASSLLAGGNNEQF

J gene: TRBJ1-2
V gene: TRBV5-6
CDR3 protein: ASSLYLTESYGYT

J gene: TRBJ1-2
V gene: TRBV5-5
CDR3 protein: ASSLEGRFYGYT

J gene: TRBJ2-5
V gene: TRBV11-2
CDR3 protein: ASSPGQAPQETQY

J gene: TRBJ1-4
V gene: TRBV11-2
CDR3 protein: ASRRWVFGGEETEKLF

J gene: TRBJ2-7
V gene: TRBV6-5
CDR3 protein: ASSYSFVGSSYEQY